These T cell receptor beta chains were read from a single sample in a study of Tregs in tolerant kidney transplant recipients. Only in-frame clones appear in the TCRdb table, and some are missing; sequencing was by immunoSEQ multiplex PCR. The profile shows around 230,000 clones, about 80% of them singletons. The sequenced material came from CD4+ T cells from blood. The origin of the receptors is a human donor in good health. Both conserved end residues are part of each CDR3. The D gene is left open where the match is weak. Not every row has a clone size; where given, it reads once, few, many or a size class.

CDR3nt: TGCAGCGTTGAAGAACAGGGGAACACTGAAGCTTTCTTT; CDR3aa: CSVEEQGNTEAFF; v_gene: TRBV29-1; d_gene: -; j_gene: TRBJ1-1; abundance: -
CDR3nt: TGTGCCAGCAGCCAAGGACAGGGGGGGTCCTACGAGCAGTACTTC; CDR3aa: CASSQGQGGSYEQYF; v_gene: TRBV14; d_gene: TRBD1; j_gene: TRBJ2-7; abundance: -
CDR3nt: TGTGCCAGCGCAGGGACAGGAGGCTACGAGCAGTACTTC; CDR3aa: CASAGTGGYEQYF; v_gene: TRBV6-5; d_gene: TRBD1; j_gene: TRBJ2-7; abundance: -
CDR3nt: TGTGCCAGCAGCTTAGATCTTCGGGGGGGGACCCAGTACTTC; CDR3aa: CASSLDLRGGTQYF; v_gene: TRBV7-9; d_gene: TRBD2; j_gene: TRBJ2-5; abundance: -
CDR3nt: TGTGCCAGCAGCTACACGGCAGTAGGCACAGATACGCAGTATTTT; CDR3aa: CASSYTAVGTDTQYF; v_gene: TRBV7-6; d_gene: -; j_gene: TRBJ2-3; abundance: once
CDR3nt: TGTGCCGCCCAGGGACTAGCGGGCTCCCGCTCGCAGTATTTT; CDR3aa: CAAQGLAGSRSQYF; v_gene: TRBV18; d_gene: TRBD2; j_gene: TRBJ2-3; abundance: -
CDR3nt: TGTGCCACCAGCAGAGATCGTACTAGCGGGGGCACCGGGGAGCTGTTTTTT; CDR3aa: CATSRDRTSGGTGELFF; v_gene: TRBV15; d_gene: TRBD2; j_gene: TRBJ2-2; abundance: -
CDR3nt: TGTGCCAGCAGCCCGAGGGCAGGGGAGACCTACGAGCAGTACTTC; CDR3aa: CASSPRAGETYEQYF; v_gene: TRBV11-3; d_gene: -; j_gene: TRBJ2-7; abundance: -
CDR3nt: TGTGTCAGAAGCGAGGGACAAAGGGGGAGGAGGTCTGGGGCCAACGTCCTGACTTTC; CDR3aa: CVRSEGQRGRRSGANVLTF; v_gene: TRBV7-5; d_gene: -; j_gene: TRBJ2-6; abundance: -
CDR3nt: TGCGCCAGCAGCTTGGCCTTTGAGGGAAATGAGCAGTTCTTC; CDR3aa: CASSLAFEGNEQFF; v_gene: TRBV5-1; d_gene: -; j_gene: TRBJ2-1; abundance: -
CDR3nt: TGTGCCTGGACTCTAGCGTTCGACAATGAGCAGTTCTTC; CDR3aa: CAWTLAFDNEQFF; v_gene: TRBV30; d_gene: -; j_gene: TRBJ2-1; abundance: -
CDR3nt: TGTGCCACCGTACCGATAGCGGGAGTTCTACAAGAGACCCAGTACTTC; CDR3aa: CATVPIAGVLQETQYF; v_gene: TRBV18; d_gene: TRBD2; j_gene: TRBJ2-5; abundance: -
CDR3nt: TGCGCCAGCAGCCAGTTGCAGGGACAGGGGGCGGTCACTGAAGCTTTCTTT; CDR3aa: CASSQLQGQGAVTEAFF; v_gene: TRBV5-1; d_gene: TRBD1; j_gene: TRBJ1-1; abundance: few
CDR3nt: TGTGCCAGCAGACTCGTTCGAGGAGCAGGGCAGCAGCCCCAGCATTTT; CDR3aa: CASRLVRGAGQQPQHF; v_gene: TRBV2; d_gene: -; j_gene: TRBJ1-5; abundance: -
CDR3nt: TGTGCCAGCACCCCAACAGGACTCTGGGGGGCCAACGTCCTGACTTTC; CDR3aa: CASTPTGLWGANVLTF; v_gene: TRBV6-6; d_gene: -; j_gene: TRBJ2-6; abundance: -
CDR3nt: TGCGCCAGCAGCCTACAGGGAAACTCCTACGAGCAGTACTTC; CDR3aa: CASSLQGNSYEQYF; v_gene: TRBV5-1; d_gene: -; j_gene: TRBJ2-7; abundance: once
CDR3nt: TGTGCCAGCTCCCCTTCGGGGTTTGAAGCCAAAAACATTCAGTACTTC; CDR3aa: CASSPSGFEAKNIQYF; v_gene: TRBV18; d_gene: -; j_gene: TRBJ2-4; abundance: -
CDR3nt: TGTGCCAGCAGCCGTACAAGGGACGGCCCCTACGAGCAGTACTTC; CDR3aa: CASSRTRDGPYEQYF; v_gene: TRBV7-9; d_gene: -; j_gene: TRBJ2-7; abundance: -
CDR3nt: TGCGCCAGCAGCCCCTCCACGTTACTAGCGGGAGGGCGGGAGACCCAGTACTTC; CDR3aa: CASSPSTLLAGGRETQYF; v_gene: TRBV5-1; d_gene: TRBD2; j_gene: TRBJ2-5; abundance: once
CDR3nt: TGTGCCAGCAGCTCGTCTAGCGGGGCTGATACGCAGTATTTT; CDR3aa: CASSSSSGADTQYF; v_gene: TRBV11-3; d_gene: TRBD2; j_gene: TRBJ2-3; abundance: -
CDR3nt: TGTGCCAGCTCACCACAGGGGCCTGTTGGATACAATGAGCAGTTCTTC; CDR3aa: CASSPQGPVGYNEQFF; v_gene: TRBV18; d_gene: -; j_gene: TRBJ2-1; abundance: -
CDR3nt: TGCGCCAGCAGCTTGGAGGGCTACGAGCAGTACTTC; CDR3aa: CASSLEGYEQYF; v_gene: TRBV5-1; d_gene: -; j_gene: TRBJ2-7; abundance: -
CDR3nt: TGTGCCAGCAGCCCACGACCGGGGCCTGAGCAGTTCTTC; CDR3aa: CASSPRPGPEQFF; v_gene: TRBV7-6; d_gene: -; j_gene: TRBJ2-1; abundance: -
CDR3nt: TGTGCCAGCTCACCGAGACAGGGGCAATACTATGGCTACACCTTC; CDR3aa: CASSPRQGQYYGYTF; v_gene: TRBV18; d_gene: TRBD1; j_gene: TRBJ1-2; abundance: -
CDR3nt: TGTGCCAGCTCATCTGAGGTCCCCGTCAATCAGCCCCAGCATTTT; CDR3aa: CASSSEVPVNQPQHF; v_gene: TRBV18; d_gene: -; j_gene: TRBJ1-5; abundance: -
CDR3nt: TGTGCCAGCTCGGCCCCAGGGTCAGGAGAGACCCAGTACTTC; CDR3aa: CASSAPGSGETQYF; v_gene: TRBV18; d_gene: -; j_gene: TRBJ2-5; abundance: -
CDR3nt: TGCGCCAGCAGCTTGGCCGTTCTGGGAAACTCTGGAAACACCATATATTTT; CDR3aa: CASSLAVLGNSGNTIYF; v_gene: TRBV5-1; d_gene: -; j_gene: TRBJ1-3; abundance: -
CDR3nt: TGTGCCAGCAGCCCTGGTTTCTATGGCTACACCTTC; CDR3aa: CASSPGFYGYTF; v_gene: TRBV5-8; d_gene: -; j_gene: TRBJ1-2; abundance: -
CDR3nt: TGTGCCAGCAGCTTAGATTCTCCGGGACCTTGGGGGGACTACGAGCAGTACTTC; CDR3aa: CASSLDSPGPWGDYEQYF; v_gene: TRBV11-2; d_gene: -; j_gene: TRBJ2-7; abundance: few
CDR3nt: TGTGCCAGCAGTGAAGGGGGGTATGGCTACACCTTC; CDR3aa: CASSEGGYGYTF; v_gene: TRBV6-1; d_gene: -; j_gene: TRBJ1-2; abundance: once
CDR3nt: TGTGCCAGCAGCGAAGTTGGTGGGAGTGGCACTGAAGCTTTCTTT; CDR3aa: CASSEVGGSGTEAFF; v_gene: TRBV5-6; d_gene: -; j_gene: TRBJ1-1; abundance: once
CDR3nt: TGTGCCAGCAGCTTAGTGCACACCGGGGAGCTGTTTTTT; CDR3aa: CASSLVHTGELFF; v_gene: TRBV11-2; d_gene: -; j_gene: TRBJ2-2; abundance: -
CDR3nt: TGCAGCGTTGAATACTGGGACATTCAGTACTTC; CDR3aa: CSVEYWDIQYF; v_gene: TRBV29-1; d_gene: -; j_gene: TRBJ2-4; abundance: -
CDR3nt: TGTGCCAGCAGCCTAGCGGGACTTAGCACAGATACGCAGTATTTT; CDR3aa: CASSLAGLSTDTQYF; v_gene: TRBV4-2; d_gene: TRBD2; j_gene: TRBJ2-3; abundance: -
CDR3nt: TGCGCCAGCAGCCAACCGCTGTTTCAGAGCGGTGGCTACACCTTC; CDR3aa: CASSQPLFQSGGYTF; v_gene: TRBV4-1; d_gene: -; j_gene: TRBJ1-2; abundance: -
CDR3nt: TGTGCCAGCAAGGAGGGACCCGGGGCTTTTGGTTACGAGCAGTACTTC; CDR3aa: CASKEGPGAFGYEQYF; v_gene: TRBV2; d_gene: -; j_gene: TRBJ2-7; abundance: -
CDR3nt: TGTGCCAGCTTAACAGGGCTCACCGGGGAGCTGTTTTTT; CDR3aa: CASLTGLTGELFF; v_gene: TRBV21-1; d_gene: -; j_gene: TRBJ2-2; abundance: -
CDR3nt: TGTGCCAGTAGTATAGATCCAAGCACCCGGGCTTTCTTT; CDR3aa: CASSIDPSTRAFF; v_gene: TRBV19; d_gene: -; j_gene: TRBJ1-1; abundance: -
CDR3nt: TGCAGTGCTATATTGAACACTGAAGCTTTCTTT; CDR3aa: CSAILNTEAFF; v_gene: TRBV20-1; d_gene: -; j_gene: TRBJ1-1; abundance: -
CDR3nt: TGTGCCAGCAGCAGGTTAGCCTTGTACCAAGAGACCCAGTACTTC; CDR3aa: CASSRLALYQETQYF; v_gene: TRBV9; d_gene: -; j_gene: TRBJ2-5; abundance: once
CDR3nt: TGTGCCAGCATGTACCAAGAGACCCAGTACTTC; CDR3aa: CASMYQETQYF; v_gene: TRBV2; d_gene: -; j_gene: TRBJ2-5; abundance: -
CDR3nt: TGTGCCAGCAGCACCGGACAGGGGAGGGCCGGGGAGCTGTTTTTT; CDR3aa: CASSTGQGRAGELFF; v_gene: TRBV11-3; d_gene: TRBD1; j_gene: TRBJ2-2; abundance: -
CDR3nt: TGTGCCAGTAAGGGGGGCAATCAGCCCCAGCATTTT; CDR3aa: CASKGGNQPQHF; v_gene: TRBV19; d_gene: -; j_gene: TRBJ1-5; abundance: -
CDR3nt: TGCAGCGTTGAAGATAGGGGCAGGGGTGATGGGAACTATGGCTACACCTTC; CDR3aa: CSVEDRGRGDGNYGYTF; v_gene: TRBV29-1; d_gene: -; j_gene: TRBJ1-2; abundance: -
CDR3nt: TGCGCCAGCAGCTTGGGACAAGCCTCCTACGAGCAGTACTTC; CDR3aa: CASSLGQASYEQYF; v_gene: TRBV5-1; d_gene: -; j_gene: TRBJ2-7; abundance: -
CDR3nt: TGTGCCACCAGCAGAGATAGCGGGAGGGCCACAGATACGCAGTATTTT; CDR3aa: CATSRDSGRATDTQYF; v_gene: TRBV15; d_gene: TRBD2; j_gene: TRBJ2-3; abundance: -
CDR3nt: TGTGCCAGCAGCCAGGGACTAGCGCCTCGCAATGAGCAGTTCTTC; CDR3aa: CASSQGLAPRNEQFF; v_gene: TRBV14; d_gene: TRBD2; j_gene: TRBJ2-1; abundance: -
CDR3nt: TGCGCCAGCACGAGGGGCCAGGGTAGCGATACGCAGTATTTT; CDR3aa: CASTRGQGSDTQYF; v_gene: TRBV5-1; d_gene: -; j_gene: TRBJ2-3; abundance: -
CDR3nt: TGTGCCAGCAGCGGAAAGGGACAGGGGGGGACCTACAATGAGCAGTTCTTC; CDR3aa: CASSGKGQGGTYNEQFF; v_gene: TRBV9; d_gene: TRBD1; j_gene: TRBJ2-1; abundance: -
CDR3nt: TGTGCCAGTAGTATACGAAATCTATTCGATGAAAAACTGTTTTTT; CDR3aa: CASSIRNLFDEKLFF; v_gene: TRBV19; d_gene: -; j_gene: TRBJ1-4; abundance: -